Below are 13 T cell receptor beta chains sequenced from a single sample in a study of cytomegalovirus exposure and HLA in healthy donors. The PCR employed 60 Vbeta primers together with 13 Jbeta primers. The method was immunoSEQ multiplex PCR; TCRdb's version includes in-frame clones alone and lacks a portion of them. The table records 150,000 to 200,000 clones, 70% to 80% of them present only once. The sample comprised PBMCs. The receptor source for this set is a male donor in good health and CMV-seronegative.

This clone was seen only a few times. The chain employs TRBV5-1 and TRBJ1-1; TRBD1 aligns across 10 bases. Losses at the gene ends were 0 bases for V and 10 bases for J; bases not matched to a gene: 9. The CDR3 is 15 residues long. CDR1 and CDR2 (germline): SGHRS, YFSETQ. The CDR3 DNA is TGCGCCAGCAGCTTGGACACCGGGACAGGGGTTGTAGCTTTCTTT. As protein: CASSLDTGTGVVAFF. Supplemented by reference TRBV5-1 and TRBJ1-1, the full variable domain reads KAGVTQTPRYLIKTRGQQVTLSCSPISGHRSVSWYQQTPGQGLQFLFEYFSETQRNKGNFPGRFSGRQFSNSRSEMNVSTLELGDSALYLCASSLDTGTGVVAFFGQGTRLTVV.

The chain combines TRBV7-9 with TRBJ2-3, with D possibly TRBD2 on 5 matching bases. Trimming removed 11 bases at V and 0 bases at J, with 15 bases between. The CDR3 totals 14 residues. The germline V gene encodes CDR1 SEHNR and CDR2 FQNEAQ (reference sequence). The CDR3 nucleotides are TGTGCCCGGGAACAGTTAGTTAGCACAGATACGCAGTATTTT. It translates to CAREQLVSTDTQYF.

V usage is TRBV5-5 and J usage is TRBJ2-7; 8 nucleotides line up with TRBD1. The CDR3 length is 14 residues. Germline trimming cut 3 bases from V and 0 bases from J; bases unmatched to any gene: 2. Germline CDR1 is SGHKS and CDR2 is YYEKEE (reference sequence). CDR3 sequence (DNA): TGTGCCAGCAGCTCGGACAGGGCCTCCTACGAGCAGTACTTC. Translated: CASSSDRASYEQYF.

The chain employs TRBV30 and TRBJ2-7; tentative D call: TRBD1 (5 bases). The CDR3 contains 15 residues. Germline V gives CDR1 GTSNPN, CDR2 SVGIG (reference sequence). V lost 8 bases and J 3 bases, leaving 23 bases between the germline ends. The CDR3 bases are TGTGCCCGAACAGGCAGCTCTAATCCCAACTACGAGCAGTACTTC. It translates to CARTGSSNPNYEQYF.

The genes are TRBV29-1 and TRBJ2-1; D might be TRBD1 (6 bases). Trimming pared 6 bases from V and 0 bases from J, leaving 15 bases between. The CDR3 extends over 15 amino acids. CDR1 and CDR2 (germline): SQVTM, ANQGSEA. CDR3 amino acids: CSVPAKGVSYNEQFF. The CDR3 coding sequence is TGCAGCGTCCCCGCAAAGGGGGTCTCCTACAATGAGCAGTTCTTC.

The chain employs TRBV5-8 and TRBJ2-1; 8 nucleotides line up with TRBD2. V lost 1 base and J lost 2; bases outside the gene matches: 2. Germline assignment: CDR1 SGHTS and CDR2 YDEGEE. The CDR3 covers 15 residues. The CDR3: CASSLSGGAYNEQFF. DNA of the CDR3: TGTGCCAGCAGCTTGTCGGGGGGGGCCTACAATGAGCAGTTCTTC.

V is TRBV18 and J is TRBJ1-2; 7 bases line up with TRBD1. V dropped 6 bases and J dropped 8; count of bases not matched to a gene: 6. CDR1 and CDR2 from the germline V gene are KGHSH and LQKENI. The CDR3 is 12 amino acids. This CDR3 is CASSRQGGGYTF. In nucleotides, the CDR3 is TGTGCCAGCTCGCGACAGGGTGGAGGCTACACCTTC. Full variable domain (rest looked up from reference TRBV18 and TRBJ1-2): NAGVMQNPRHLVRRRGQEARLRCSPMKGHSHVYWYRQLPEEGLKFMVYLQKENIIDESGMPKERFSAEFPKEGPSILRIQQVVRGDSAAYFCASSRQGGGYTFGSGTRLTVV.

The rearrangement uses TRBV11-1 and TRBJ2-7, with TRBD2 matching over 7 bases. CDR3 length equals 13 residues. J was trimmed by 6 bases and V by 5 bases; bases with no gene match: 7. Germline V CDR1 and CDR2: SGHAT, FQDESV (reference sequence). CDR3 protein: CASSQDGGSEQYF. CDR3 nucleotide sequence: TGTGCCAGCAGCCAAGACGGGGGGTCCGAGCAGTACTTC. Full variable domain (outside the CDR3, taken from reference TRBV11-1 and TRBJ2-7): EAEVAQSPRYKITEKSQAVAFWCDPISGHATLYWYRQILGQGPELLVQFQDESVVDDSQLPKDRFSAERLKGVDSTLKIQPAELGDSAMYLCASSQDGGSEQYFGPGTRLTVT.

This clone was recorded a few times. This CDR3 is also generated by other DNA sequences in the sample. The CDR3 sequence: CASSEMGGTLADTQYF. The CDR3 DNA is TGTGCCAGCAGTGAAATGGGCGGGACCCTGGCAGATACGCAGTATTTT. The chain uses TRBV2 and TRBJ2-3; D might be TRBD2 (6 bases). This CDR3 is built from 16 residues. In germline, CDR1 is SNHLY, CDR2 FYNNEI. V lost 2 bases, J lost 4 bases, and 16 bases lay in between. Full variable domain (rest looked up from reference TRBV2 and TRBJ2-3): EPEVTQTPSHQVTQMGQEVILRCVPISNHLYFYWYRQILGQKVEFLVSFYNNEISEKSEIFDDQFSVERPDGSNFTLKIRSTKLEDSAMYFCASSEMGGTLADTQYFGPGTRLTVL.

This clone was recorded once. The V gene is TRBV7-2, the J gene TRBJ1-2; possible D gene TRBD1, 5 bases. Germline V gene data show CDR1 as SGHTA and CDR2 as FQGNSA. The germline V and J ends were trimmed by 1 base and 5 bases, with 20 bases remaining between them. The CDR3 consists of 17 residues. The DNA of the CDR3 is TGTGCCAGCAGCTTAGAGCTTCGGCGGGGCGGACATTATGGCTACACCTTC. Translation: CASSLELRRGGHYGYTF.

The chain links TRBV20-1 to TRBJ1-2; weak D call: TRBD1 (5 bases). V lost 6 bases and J 7 bases, leaving 12 bases between the germline ends. This CDR3 is built from 11 residues. Germline CDR1 and CDR2: DFQATT and SNEGSKA (reference sequence). The CDR3 loop reads CSAKGQGGYTF. The CDR3 DNA is TGCAGTGCCAAGGGGCAAGGTGGCTACACCTTC.

The rearrangement joins TRBV12-5 to TRBJ2-7; 8 bases fit TRBD1. Per germline, CDR1 LGHNT and CDR2 FRNRAP. CDR3 length: 14 residues. Trimming took 6 bases from V and 2 from J; bases not matched to a gene: 6. CDR3 nucleotide sequence: TGTGCTAGTGGGACAGGGGCCGGGACCTACGAGCAGTACTTC. Its protein product is CASGTGAGTYEQYF.

The chain joins TRBV25-1 to TRBJ2-5, with TRBD2 matching 8 bases. This CDR3 has 16 amino acids. Trimming cost V 4 bases and J 5 bases; bases outside gene matches: 12. Germline loops: CDR1 MGHDK, CDR2 SYGVNS. CDR3 residues: CASSVVGGAGSETQYF. As DNA, the CDR3 is TGTGCCAGCAGTGTGGTCGGGGGGGCCGGGTCGGAGACCCAGTACTTC.